Below are 6 T cell receptor beta chains sequenced from a single sample in a study of shared clonotypes between healthy human individuals. Clones were read by immunoSEQ multiplex PCR, and TCRdb kept only the in-frame ones, dropping some. This table holds around 2.5 million clones, roughly 93% found once. The sample taken for sequencing was naive CD4+ T cells from PBMCs. Subset specified: CD45RA+ positively selected. These receptor sequences come from a man between 18 and 35 years old in good health. Some clones in this sample may be carry-over from other donors' samples.

The V and J genes are TRBV19 and TRBJ2-7; D is perhaps TRBD1 or TRBD2 (7 bases each). The CDR3 covers 15 residues. V dropped 6 bases and J dropped 3 bases, with 18 bases sitting between them. In germline, CDR1 is LNHDA, CDR2 SQIVND (reference sequence). Written as DNA, the CDR3 is TGTGCCAGTAGCAAGACAGGGCCGGGGGGCTACGAGCAGTACTTC. Translation: CASSKTGPGGYEQYF.

This sequence joins TRBV28 and TRBJ2-4; D is possibly TRBD2 (6 bases). Looked up from germline, CDR1 is MDHEN and CDR2 is SYDVKM. The CDR3 runs 17 residues. The ends were cut back, 2 bases at V and 2 bases at J, with 16 bases in the middle. The CDR3 DNA follows: TGTGCCAGCAGTTTACCGGGGGTGTGGGATTCCAAAAACATTCAGTACTTC. Translation: CASSLPGVWDSKNIQYF.

The chain combines TRBV5-1 with TRBJ1-1, with TRBD1 matching 8 bases. Germline CDR1 reads SGHRS; CDR2 reads YFSETQ. J was trimmed by 3 bases and V by 3 bases; bases with no gene match: 7. The CDR3 totals 15 residues. DNA for the CDR3: TGCGCCAGCAGCTCGATTGGACAGGGTTACACTGAAGCTTTCTTT. Translating gives CASSSIGQGYTEAFF.

The V call is TRBV7-9, the J call TRBJ2-7, with D perhaps matching TRBD1 (6 bases). Germline V lookup: CDR1 SEHNR, CDR2 FQNEAQ (reference sequence). CDR3 length: 15 amino acids. Trimming took off 8 bases at V and 1 base at J, with 18 bases between the two ends. CDR3 coding DNA: TGTGCCAGCCGCCCTCAGGGGCGATGGTCCTACGAGCAGTACTTC. It encodes CASRPQGRWSYEQYF.

V usage is TRBV7-2 and J usage is TRBJ2-7; D possibly corresponds to TRBD1 (6 bases). The V gene's germline CDR1 is SGHTA and CDR2 FQGNSA. With 5 bases removed from V and 2 bases from J, the gap between germline ends came to 13 bases. The CDR3 runs to 14 residues. CDR3 region: CASSATRTAYEQYF. CDR3 bases: TGTGCCAGCAGCGCGACCCGGACAGCCTACGAGCAGTACTTC. The full variable domain, in which reference TRBV7-2 and TRBJ2-7 provide the parts outside the CDR3, is GAGVSQSPSNKVTEKGKDVELRCDPISGHTALYWYRQSLGQGLEFLIYFQGNSAPDKSGLPSDRFSAERTGGSVSTLTIQRTQQEDSAVYLCASSATRTAYEQYFGPGTRLTVT.

V gene TRBV5-4 combines with J gene TRBJ2-2; 10 nucleotides line up with TRBD1. Germline V CDR1 and CDR2: SGHNT, YYREEE (reference sequence). This CDR3 is 15 amino acids long. V lost 4 bases to trimming and J lost 4 bases; unmatched junction nucleotides: 4. CDR3 in DNA: TGTGCCAGCAGCCTCGGGACAGGGGTCACCGGGGAGCTGTTTTTT. This translates into CASSLGTGVTGELFF.